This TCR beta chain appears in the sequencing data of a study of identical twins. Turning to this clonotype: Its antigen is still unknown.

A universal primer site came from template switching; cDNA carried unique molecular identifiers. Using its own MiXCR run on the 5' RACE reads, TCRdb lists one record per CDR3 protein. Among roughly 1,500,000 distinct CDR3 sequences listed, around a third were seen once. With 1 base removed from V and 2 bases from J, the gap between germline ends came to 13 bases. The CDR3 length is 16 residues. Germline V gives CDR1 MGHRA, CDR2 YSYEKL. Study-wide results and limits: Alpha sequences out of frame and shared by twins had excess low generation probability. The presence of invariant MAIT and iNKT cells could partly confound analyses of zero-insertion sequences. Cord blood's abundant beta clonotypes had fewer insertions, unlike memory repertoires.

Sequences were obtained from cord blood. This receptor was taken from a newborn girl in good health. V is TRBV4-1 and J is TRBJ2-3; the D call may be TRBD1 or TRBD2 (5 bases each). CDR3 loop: CASSQAAGRSTDTQYF. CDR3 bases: TGCGCCAGCAGCCAAGCGGCAGGGAGATCCACAGATACGCAGTATTTT.